The entry that follows covers one T cell receptor beta chain sequence. The antigen is unknown. The data originate from a study of shared clonotypes between healthy human individuals. Study at large: Participating donors consisted of a couple of women and three men aged 18 to 49.

CD45RA+ naive and CD45RA-negative memory subsets were separated from CD4+ cells. At a deep level, the assay was run. Sequencing used immunoSEQ multiplex PCR; TCRdb keeps in-frame clones, though not all of them. The table has approximately 1.5 million clones, 98% seen once. The CDR3 contains 16 residues. V lost 3 bases, J lost 5 bases, and 9 bases stayed unmatched. Germline CDR1 is SGHTA and CDR2 is FQGNSA. Points from the study as a whole: Around 5% of naive CD4 clonotypes were shared across four donors.

This TCR was sampled from a man aged 25 to 45 in good health. The sample consisted of naive CD4+ T cells sorted from blood. Subset meaning: CD45RA+ positively selected. The chain uses TRBV7-2 and TRBJ1-4; 7 bases map to TRBD1. CDR3 sequence: CASSFAPGTANEKLFF. In DNA, the CDR3 is TGTGCCAGCAGCTTCGCTCCCGGGACAGCAAATGAAAAACTGTTTTTT.